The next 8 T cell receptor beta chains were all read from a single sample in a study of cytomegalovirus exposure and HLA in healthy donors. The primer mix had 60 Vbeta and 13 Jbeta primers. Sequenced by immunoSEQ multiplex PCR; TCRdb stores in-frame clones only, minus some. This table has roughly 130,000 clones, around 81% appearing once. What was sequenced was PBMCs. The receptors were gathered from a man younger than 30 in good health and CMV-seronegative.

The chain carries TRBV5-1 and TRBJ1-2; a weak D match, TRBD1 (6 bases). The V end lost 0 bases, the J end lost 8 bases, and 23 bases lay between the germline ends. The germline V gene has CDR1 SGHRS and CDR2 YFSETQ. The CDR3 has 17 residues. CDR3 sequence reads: CASSLERRGLLGGGYTF. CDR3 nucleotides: TGCGCCAGCAGCTTGGAGCGCAGGGGACTACTCGGCGGAGGCTACACCTTC.

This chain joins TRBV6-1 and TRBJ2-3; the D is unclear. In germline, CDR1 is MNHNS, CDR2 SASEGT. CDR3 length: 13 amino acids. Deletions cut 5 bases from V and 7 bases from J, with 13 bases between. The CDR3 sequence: CASSKTSANTQYF. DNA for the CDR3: TGTGCCAGCAGTAAAACCTCCGCGAATACGCAGTATTTT.

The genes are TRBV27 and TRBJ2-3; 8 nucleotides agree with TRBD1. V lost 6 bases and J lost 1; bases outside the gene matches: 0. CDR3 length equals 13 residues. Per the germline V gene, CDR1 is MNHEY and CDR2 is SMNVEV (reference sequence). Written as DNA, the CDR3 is TGTGCCAGCAGGGGACAGGGCACAGATACGCAGTATTTT. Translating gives CASRGQGTDTQYF.

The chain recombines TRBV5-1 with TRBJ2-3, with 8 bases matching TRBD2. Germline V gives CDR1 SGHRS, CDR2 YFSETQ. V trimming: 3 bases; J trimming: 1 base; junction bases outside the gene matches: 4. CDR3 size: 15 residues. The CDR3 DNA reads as TGCGCCAGCAGCTCAAGAGCGGGGGGCACAGATACGCAGTATTTT. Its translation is CASSSRAGGTDTQYF.

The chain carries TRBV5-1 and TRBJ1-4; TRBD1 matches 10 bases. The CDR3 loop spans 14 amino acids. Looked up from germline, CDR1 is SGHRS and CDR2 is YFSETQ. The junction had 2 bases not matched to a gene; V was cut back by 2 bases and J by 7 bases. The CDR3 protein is CASSFGQGGEKLFF. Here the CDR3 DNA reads TGCGCCAGCAGCTTCGGACAGGGGGGTGAAAAACTGTTTTTT. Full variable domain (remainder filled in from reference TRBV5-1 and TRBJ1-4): KAGVTQTPRYLIKTRGQQVTLSCSPISGHRSVSWYQQTPGQGLQFLFEYFSETQRNKGNFPGRFSGRQFSNSRSEMNVSTLELGDSALYLCASSFGQGGEKLFFGSGTQLSVL.

The CDR3 nucleotides are TGTGCCAGCAGTTACGTGGGGGCTCGGGCTGAAGCTTTCTTT. Its translation: CASSYVGARAEAFF. This rearrangement joins TRBV6-5 to TRBJ1-1; D may be TRBD1 (6 bases). Trimming pared 2 bases from V and 6 bases from J, leaving 13 bases between. Germline CDR1 and CDR2: MNHEY and SVGAGI. The CDR3 is 14 amino acids.

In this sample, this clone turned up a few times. CDR3 DNA sequence: TGTGCCAGCAGTTACCCGGGTCGGCAGGGGGAAAAACTGTTTTTT. Its protein product is CASSYPGRQGEKLFF. The J gene is TRBJ1-4, the V gene TRBV6-5; TRBD1 might be the D (6 bases). The ends were cut back, 2 bases at V and 8 bases at J, with 15 bases in the middle. Germline V CDR1 and CDR2: MNHEY, SVGAGI. The CDR3 has 15 amino acids.

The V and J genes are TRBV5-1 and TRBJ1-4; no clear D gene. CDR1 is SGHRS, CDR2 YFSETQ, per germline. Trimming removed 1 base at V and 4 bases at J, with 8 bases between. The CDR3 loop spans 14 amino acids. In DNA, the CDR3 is TGCGCCAGCAGCTTGTGGAGTGGTAATGAAAAACTGTTTTTT. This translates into CASSLWSGNEKLFF. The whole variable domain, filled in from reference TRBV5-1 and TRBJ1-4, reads KAGVTQTPRYLIKTRGQQVTLSCSPISGHRSVSWYQQTPGQGLQFLFEYFSETQRNKGNFPGRFSGRQFSNSRSEMNVSTLELGDSALYLCASSLWSGNEKLFFGSGTQLSVL.